The clone carrying this T cell receptor beta chain has at least ten counts. No antigen is known for it. Per the germline V gene, CDR1 is SGHRS and CDR2 is YFSETQ. This CDR3 comprises 14 residues. V gave up 4 bases and J gave up 5 bases, with 14 bases separating them. The data were taken from a study of T-cell reconstitution after alpha-beta-depleted transplantation in children. The study, taken as a whole, reports: Expanded clones from the graft, numbering several hundred, reportedly supplied alpha-beta T cells about two months after transplant. At one year after transplant, newly produced T cells mostly accounted for T-cell counts and diversity. Some patients' high day-60 TCRbeta diversity was traced to surviving recipient T cells and thymic progenitors.

Unique molecular identifiers tagged the TCRbeta library. In TCRdb, the PCR reads were re-called with MiXCR into one record per CDR3 protein. This table holds approximately 170,000 distinct CDR3 sequences, 11% found once. This receptor was taken from a boy between 2 and 10 years old with acute myeloid leukemia, due to receive a stem cell transplant. This rearrangement joins TRBV5-1 to TRBJ2-3, with D possibly matching TRBD1 (7 bases). Source: PBMCs, taken before TCRalphabeta/CD19-depleted stem cell transplant. The CDR3 sequence: CASSAGQMGDTQYF. The CDR3 nucleotides read TGCGCCAGCAGCGCGGGACAGATGGGAGATACGCAGTATTTT.